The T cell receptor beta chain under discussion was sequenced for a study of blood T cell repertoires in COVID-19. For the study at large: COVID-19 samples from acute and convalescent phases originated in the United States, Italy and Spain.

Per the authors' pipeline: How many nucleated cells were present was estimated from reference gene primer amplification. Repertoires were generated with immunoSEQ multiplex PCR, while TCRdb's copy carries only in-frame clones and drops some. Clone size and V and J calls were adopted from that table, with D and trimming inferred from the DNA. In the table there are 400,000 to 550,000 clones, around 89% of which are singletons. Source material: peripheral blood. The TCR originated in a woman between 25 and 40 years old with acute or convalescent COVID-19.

CDR3 region: CASSLGADEQYF. CDR3 sequence (DNA): TGTGCCAGCAGCTTGGGAGCTGACGAGCAGTACTTC. The genes are TRBV5-4 and TRBJ2-7; D is unclear. The CDR3 has 12 amino acids. Germline V gene data show CDR1 as SGHNT and CDR2 as YYREEE (reference sequence). With 0 bases removed from V and 5 bases from J, the gap between germline ends came to 6 bases.